A selection of T cell receptor beta chains follows, all from one sample in a study of blood T cells in healthy people across ages. Each CDR3 protein is one row after TCRdb ran MiXCR on the 5' RACE reads. Among roughly 1.7 million distinct CDR3 sequences listed, roughly 32% were seen once. Sequenced input: blood. The origin of the receptors is a woman aged 25-40 years in good health. The CDR3 runs from the conserved cysteine through the conserved F or W. A D gene is named only where the DNA matches it firmly. The listing skips clone size in some rows; elsewhere it reads once, few, many or a size class.

V: TRBV6-2/TRBV6-3; D: TRBD2; J: TRBJ2-1; size: few; CDR3: CASTPGLAEKNEQFF; DNA: TGTGCCAGCACCCCGGGACTAGCGGAAAAAAATGAGCAGTTCTTC
V: TRBV20-1; D: TRBD2; J: TRBJ2-1; size: few; CDR3: CSAREGSGGSYNEQFF; DNA: TGCAGTGCTAGAGAGGGTAGCGGGGGCTCCTACAATGAGCAGTTCTTC
V: TRBV7-7; D: TRBD2; J: TRBJ2-7; size: few; CDR3: CASSLGSGSDSYEQYF; DNA: TGTGCCAGCAGCTTAGGTAGCGGGAGTGATTCCTACGAGCAGTACTTC
V: TRBV7-9; D: .; J: TRBJ2-3; size: many; CDR3: CASSLARGLSTDTQYF; DNA: TGTGCCAGCAGCTTAGCCCGGGGTTTAAGCACAGATACGCAGTATTTT
V: TRBV30; D: TRBD1; J: TRBJ2-7; size: few; CDR3: CAWSTGGHEQYF; DNA: TGTGCCTGGAGTACAGGGGGACACGAGCAGTACTTC
V: TRBV30; D: .; J: TRBJ2-6; size: .; CDR3: CAWSVQLSGANVLTF; DNA: TGTGCCTGGAGTGTACAACTTTCTGGGGCCAACGTCCTGACTTTC
V: TRBV4-1; D: .; J: TRBJ1-2; size: .; CDR3: CASSQRDARRYGYTF; DNA: TGCGCCAGCAGCCAACGGGACGCCCGTCGGTATGGCTACACCTTC
V: TRBV20-1; D: .; J: TRBJ1-2; size: few; CDR3: CSASPRGGPANYGYTF; DNA: TGCAGTGCTAGCCCCCGCGGGGGACCAGCTAACTATGGCTACACCTTC
V: TRBV2; D: TRBD1; J: TRBJ2-6; size: few; CDR3: CASSWTGNSGANVLTF; DNA: TGTGCCAGCAGTTGGACAGGGAACTCTGGGGCCAACGTCCTGACTTTC
V: TRBV25-1; D: .; J: TRBJ2-1; size: .; CDR3: CASSDTQDRKQFF; DNA: TGTGCCAGCAGTGACACACAGGACAGAAAGCAGTTCTTC
V: TRBV3-1; D: TRBD1; J: TRBJ2-5; size: many; CDR3: CASRGTGRFETQYF; DNA: TGTGCCAGCAGAGGGACAGGGAGGTTTGAGACCCAGTACTTC
V: TRBV2; D: TRBD1; J: TRBJ2-1; size: .; CDR3: CASDRQGYNEQFF; DNA: TGTGCCAGCGATCGACAGGGCTACAATGAGCAGTTCTTC
V: TRBV18; D: .; J: TRBJ1-5; size: .; CDR3: CASSTGRSNQPQHF; DNA: TGTGCCAGCTCAACGGGACGGAGCAATCAGCCCCAGCATTTT
V: TRBV24-1; D: .; J: TRBJ2-1; size: .; CDR3: CATSPGAVHNEQFF; DNA: TGTGCCACCAGTCCGGGGGCAGTCCACAATGAGCAGTTCTTC
V: TRBV9; D: .; J: TRBJ2-3; size: .; CDR3: CASSARGLGADTQYF; DNA: TGTGCCAGCAGCGCCCGGGGACTGGGCGCAGATACGCAGTATTTT
V: TRBV28; D: .; J: TRBJ1-1; size: .; CDR3: CASSSHREGNTEAFF; DNA: TGTGCCAGCAGTTCTCACCGGGAGGGGAACACTGAAGCTTTCTTT
V: TRBV6-5; D: .; J: TRBJ2-7; size: once; CDR3: CASSYNRRTFRNSYEQYF; DNA: TGTGCCAGCAGTTACAACCGGCGCACATTTCGGAACTCCTACGAGCAGTACTTC
V: TRBV6-2/TRBV6-3; D: .; J: TRBJ2-1; size: few; CDR3: CASSPVASLVDEQFF; DNA: TGTGCCAGCAGCCCTGTAGCGAGCCTGGTGGATGAGCAGTTCTTC
V: TRBV7-6; D: TRBD2; J: TRBJ2-1; size: .; CDR3: CASSFRASGTNEQFF; DNA: TGTGCCAGCAGCTTCAGGGCTAGCGGGACCAATGAGCAGTTCTTC
V: TRBV9; D: .; J: TRBJ1-2; size: .; CDR3: CASSVARGGLGGYTF; DNA: TGTGCCAGCAGCGTAGCCCGAGGAGGGTTGGGTGGCTACACCTTC
V: TRBV21-1; D: .; J: TRBJ2-7; size: .; CDR3: CASIAGSSSYEQYF; DNA: TGTGCCAGCATCGCAGGGTCCAGCTCCTACGAGCAGTACTTC
V: TRBV5-1; D: TRBD2; J: TRBJ2-2; size: few; CDR3: CASSSSGGRPGELFF; DNA: TGCGCCAGCAGTTCAAGCGGGGGCCGGCCCGGGGAGCTGTTTTTT
V: TRBV27; D: TRBD1; J: TRBJ2-5; size: few; CDR3: CASSWTGMVETQYF; DNA: TGTGCCAGCAGTTGGACAGGGATGGTAGAGACCCAGTACTTC
V: TRBV20-1; D: TRBD1; J: TRBJ2-2; size: few; CDR3: CSARQGVTGELFF; DNA: TGCAGTGCGCGACAGGGGGTCACCGGGGAGCTGTTTTTT
V: TRBV6-1; D: .; J: TRBJ2-5; size: .; CDR3: CASRGSKYQETQYF; DNA: TGTGCCAGCAGGGGTAGCAAATACCAAGAGACCCAGTACTTC
V: TRBV6-1; D: TRBD1; J: TRBJ2-7; size: once; CDR3: CASTPTGQSSYEQYF; DNA: TGTGCCAGCACCCCTACGGGACAGAGTTCATACGAGCAGTACTTC
V: TRBV6-1; D: .; J: TRBJ1-5; size: few; CDR3: CASKLGGSNQPQHF; DNA: TGTGCCAGCAAGTTGGGTGGGAGCAATCAGCCCCAGCATTTT
V: TRBV7-2; D: TRBD2; J: TRBJ2-3; size: .; CDR3: CASSFWRGGTNTQYF; DNA: TGTGCCAGCAGCTTTTGGCGGGGGGGCACAAATACGCAGTATTTT
V: TRBV20-1; D: TRBD1; J: TRBJ2-1; size: .; CDR3: CSANKQGAVGIEQFF; DNA: TGCAGTGCTAACAAGCAGGGGGCAGTGGGCATTGAGCAGTTCTTC